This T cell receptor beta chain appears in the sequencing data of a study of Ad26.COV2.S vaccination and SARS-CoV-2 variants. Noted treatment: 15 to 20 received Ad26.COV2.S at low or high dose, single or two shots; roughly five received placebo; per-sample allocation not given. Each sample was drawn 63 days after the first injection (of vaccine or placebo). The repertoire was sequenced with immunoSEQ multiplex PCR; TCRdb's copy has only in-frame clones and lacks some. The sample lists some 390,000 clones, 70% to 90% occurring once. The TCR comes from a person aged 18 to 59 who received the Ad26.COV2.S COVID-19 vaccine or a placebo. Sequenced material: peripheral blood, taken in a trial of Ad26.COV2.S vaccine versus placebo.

The CDR3 here is CASSTPSANTGELFF. CDR3 bases: TGTGCCAGTAGTACACCTTCCGCGAACACCGGGGAGCTGTTTTTT. The V gene is TRBV19, the J gene TRBJ2-2; D gene uncertain. The V gene lost 4 bases and the J gene lost 0 bases, with 9 bases spanning the gap. The CDR3 extends over 15 amino acids. Per germline, CDR1 LNHDA and CDR2 SQIVND (reference sequence).